Included here is one T cell receptor beta chain sequence, with context. This entry comes from a study of blood T cell repertoires in COVID-19. The CDR3 totals 15 residues. The J segment lost 8 bases and the V segment lost 6 bases, leaving 11 bases of the junction unmatched. Germline values: CDR1 SGHTA, CDR2 FQGNSA. Method: immunoSEQ multiplex PCR; TCRdb's copy keeps in-frame clones and lacks some. This sample carries a few hundred thousand clones, around 86% of them seen once, and the ten largest clones take 0.85% to 0.95%. This clonotype originated in a woman aged 35 to 49 who had recovered from COVID-19. Material: peripheral blood. This chain links TRBV7-2 with TRBJ2-1; TRBD2 matches at 9 bases. CDR3 nucleotide sequence: TGTGCCAGCAGTCACGAGCGGGAGGTCACGTATGAGCAGTTCTTC. Amino acid sequence: CASSHEREVTYEQFF.